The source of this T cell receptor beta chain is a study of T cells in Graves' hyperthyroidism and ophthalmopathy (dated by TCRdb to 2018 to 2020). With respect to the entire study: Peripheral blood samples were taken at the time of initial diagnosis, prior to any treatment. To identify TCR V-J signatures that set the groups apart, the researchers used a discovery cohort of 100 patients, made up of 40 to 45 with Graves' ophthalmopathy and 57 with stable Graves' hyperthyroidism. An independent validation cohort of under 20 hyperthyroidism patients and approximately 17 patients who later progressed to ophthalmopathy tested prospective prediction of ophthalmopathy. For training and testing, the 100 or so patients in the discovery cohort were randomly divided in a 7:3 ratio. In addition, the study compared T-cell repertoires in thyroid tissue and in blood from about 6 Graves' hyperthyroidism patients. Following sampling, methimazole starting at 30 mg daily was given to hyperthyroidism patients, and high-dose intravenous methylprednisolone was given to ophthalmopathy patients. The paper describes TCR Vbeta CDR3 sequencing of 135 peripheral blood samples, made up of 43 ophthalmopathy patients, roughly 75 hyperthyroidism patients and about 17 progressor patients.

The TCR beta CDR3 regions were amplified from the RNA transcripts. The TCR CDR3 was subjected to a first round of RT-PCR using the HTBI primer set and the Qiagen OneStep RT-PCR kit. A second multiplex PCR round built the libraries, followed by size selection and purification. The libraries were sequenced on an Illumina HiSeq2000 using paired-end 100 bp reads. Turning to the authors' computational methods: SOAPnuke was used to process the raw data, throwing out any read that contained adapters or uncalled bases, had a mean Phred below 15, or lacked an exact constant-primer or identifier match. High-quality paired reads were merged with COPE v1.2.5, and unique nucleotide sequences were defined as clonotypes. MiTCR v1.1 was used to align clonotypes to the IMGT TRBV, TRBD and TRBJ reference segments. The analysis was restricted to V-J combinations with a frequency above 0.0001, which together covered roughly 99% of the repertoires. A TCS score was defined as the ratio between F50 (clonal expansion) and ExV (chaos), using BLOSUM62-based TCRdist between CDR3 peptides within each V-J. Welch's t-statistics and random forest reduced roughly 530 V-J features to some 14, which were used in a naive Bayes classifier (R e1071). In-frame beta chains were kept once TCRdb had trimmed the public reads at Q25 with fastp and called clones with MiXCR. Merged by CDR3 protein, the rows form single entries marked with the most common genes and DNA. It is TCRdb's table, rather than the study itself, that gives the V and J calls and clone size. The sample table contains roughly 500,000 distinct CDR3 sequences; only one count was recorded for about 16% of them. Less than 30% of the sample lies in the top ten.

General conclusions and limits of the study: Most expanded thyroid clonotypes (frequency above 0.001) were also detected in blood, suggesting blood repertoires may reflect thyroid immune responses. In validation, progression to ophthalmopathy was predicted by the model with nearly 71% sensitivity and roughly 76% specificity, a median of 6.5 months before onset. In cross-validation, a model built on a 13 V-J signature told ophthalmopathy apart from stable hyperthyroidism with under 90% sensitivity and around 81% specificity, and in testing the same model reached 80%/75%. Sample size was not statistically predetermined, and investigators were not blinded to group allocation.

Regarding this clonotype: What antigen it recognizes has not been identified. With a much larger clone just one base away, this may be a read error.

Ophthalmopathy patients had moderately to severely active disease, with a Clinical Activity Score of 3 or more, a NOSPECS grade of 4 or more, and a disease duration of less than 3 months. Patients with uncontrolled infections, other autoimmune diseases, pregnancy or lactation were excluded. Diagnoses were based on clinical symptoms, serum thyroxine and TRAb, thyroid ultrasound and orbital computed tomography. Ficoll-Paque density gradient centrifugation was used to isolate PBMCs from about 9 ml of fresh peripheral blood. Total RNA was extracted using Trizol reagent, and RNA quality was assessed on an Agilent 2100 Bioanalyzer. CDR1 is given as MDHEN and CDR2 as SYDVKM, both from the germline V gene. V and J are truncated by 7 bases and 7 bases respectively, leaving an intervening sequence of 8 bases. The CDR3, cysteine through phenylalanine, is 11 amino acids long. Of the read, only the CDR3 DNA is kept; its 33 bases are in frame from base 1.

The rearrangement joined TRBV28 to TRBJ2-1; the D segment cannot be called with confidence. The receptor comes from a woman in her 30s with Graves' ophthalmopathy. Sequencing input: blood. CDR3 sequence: CASTMINEQFF. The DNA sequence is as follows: TGTGCCAGCACAATGATAAATGAGCAGTTCTTC.